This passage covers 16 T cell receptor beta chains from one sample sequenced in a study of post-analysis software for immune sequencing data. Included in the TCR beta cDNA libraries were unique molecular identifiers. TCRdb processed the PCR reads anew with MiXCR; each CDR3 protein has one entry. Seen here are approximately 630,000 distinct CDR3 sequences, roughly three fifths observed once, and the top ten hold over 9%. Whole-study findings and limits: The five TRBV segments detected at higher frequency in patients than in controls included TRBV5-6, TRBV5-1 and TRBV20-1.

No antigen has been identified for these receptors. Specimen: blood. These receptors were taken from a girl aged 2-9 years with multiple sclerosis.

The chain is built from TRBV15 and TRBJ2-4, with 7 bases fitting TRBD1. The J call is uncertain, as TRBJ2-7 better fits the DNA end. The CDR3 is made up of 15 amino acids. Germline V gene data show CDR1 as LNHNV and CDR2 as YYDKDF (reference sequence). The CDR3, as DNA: TGTGCCACCAGCTCGCCGGGACAGTTGGTGGACGAGCAGTACTTC. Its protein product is CATSSPGQLVDEQYF.

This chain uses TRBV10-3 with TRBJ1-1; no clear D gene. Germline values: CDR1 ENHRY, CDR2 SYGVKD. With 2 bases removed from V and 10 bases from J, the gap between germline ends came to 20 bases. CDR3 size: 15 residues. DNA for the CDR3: TGTGCCATCAGTGAGGACTCCGGTCCGGTTGAGGGAGCTTTCTTT. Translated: CAISEDSGPVEGAFF.

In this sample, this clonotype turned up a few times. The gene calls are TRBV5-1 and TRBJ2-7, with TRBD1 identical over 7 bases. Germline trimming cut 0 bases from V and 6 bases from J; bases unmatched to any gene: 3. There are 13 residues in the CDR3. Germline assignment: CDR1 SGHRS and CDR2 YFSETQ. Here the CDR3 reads CASSLEGAGEQYF. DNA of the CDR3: TGCGCCAGCAGCTTGGAGGGGGCGGGCGAGCAGTACTTC. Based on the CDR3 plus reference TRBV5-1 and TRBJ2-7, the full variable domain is KAGVTQTPRYLIKTRGQQVTLSCSPISGHRSVSWYQQTPGQGLQFLFEYFSETQRNKGNFPGRFSGRQFSNSRSEMNVSTLELGDSALYLCASSLEGAGEQYFGPGTRLTVT.

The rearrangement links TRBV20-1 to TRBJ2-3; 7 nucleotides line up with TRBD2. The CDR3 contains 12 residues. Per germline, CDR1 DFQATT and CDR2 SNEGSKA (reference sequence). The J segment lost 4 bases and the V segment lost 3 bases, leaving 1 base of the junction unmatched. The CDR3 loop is CSARRGSDTQYF. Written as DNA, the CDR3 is TGCAGTGCTAGGCGGGGGTCAGATACGCAGTATTTT.

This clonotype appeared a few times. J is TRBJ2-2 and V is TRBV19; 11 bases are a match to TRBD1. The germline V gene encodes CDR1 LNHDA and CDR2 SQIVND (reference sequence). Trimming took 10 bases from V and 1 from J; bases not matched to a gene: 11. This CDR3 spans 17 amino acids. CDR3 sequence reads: CATSPGQGAKNTGELFF. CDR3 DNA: TGTGCCACTTCTCCCGGACAGGGGGCGAAGAACACCGGGGAGCTGTTTTTT.

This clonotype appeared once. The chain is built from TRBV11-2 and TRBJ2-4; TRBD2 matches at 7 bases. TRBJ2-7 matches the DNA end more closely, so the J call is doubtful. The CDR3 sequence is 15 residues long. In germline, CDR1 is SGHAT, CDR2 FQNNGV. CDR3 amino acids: CASSRGLMGGYEQYF. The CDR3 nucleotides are TGTGCCAGCAGCAGAGGACTCATGGGGGGGTACGAGCAGTACTTC.

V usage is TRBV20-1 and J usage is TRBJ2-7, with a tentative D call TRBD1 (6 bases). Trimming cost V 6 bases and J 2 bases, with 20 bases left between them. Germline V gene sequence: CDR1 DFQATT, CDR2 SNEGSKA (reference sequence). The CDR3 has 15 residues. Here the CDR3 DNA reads TGCAGTGCCGCCTGGGGCCAGGGGCCCACCTACGAGCAGTACTTC. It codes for CSAAWGQGPTYEQYF.

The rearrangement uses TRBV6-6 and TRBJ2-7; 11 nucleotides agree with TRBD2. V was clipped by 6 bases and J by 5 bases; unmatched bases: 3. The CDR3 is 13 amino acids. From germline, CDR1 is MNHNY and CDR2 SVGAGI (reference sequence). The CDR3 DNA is TGTGCCAGCAGGATAGCGGGAGGGAACGAGCAGTACTTC. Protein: CASRIAGGNEQYF.

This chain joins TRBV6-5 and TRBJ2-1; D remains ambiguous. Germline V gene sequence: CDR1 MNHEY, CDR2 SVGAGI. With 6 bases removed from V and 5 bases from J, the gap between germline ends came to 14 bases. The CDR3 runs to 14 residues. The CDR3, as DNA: TGTGCCAGCAGCCCCAGACGCGGTCACAATGAGCAGTTCTTC. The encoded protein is CASSPRRGHNEQFF.

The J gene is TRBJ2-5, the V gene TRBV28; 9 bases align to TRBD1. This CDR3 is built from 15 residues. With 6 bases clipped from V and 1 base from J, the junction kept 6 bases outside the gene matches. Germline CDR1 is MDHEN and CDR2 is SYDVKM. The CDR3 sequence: CASRGDREGQETQYF. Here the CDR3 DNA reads TGTGCCAGCAGGGGGGACAGGGAGGGCCAAGAGACCCAGTACTTC.

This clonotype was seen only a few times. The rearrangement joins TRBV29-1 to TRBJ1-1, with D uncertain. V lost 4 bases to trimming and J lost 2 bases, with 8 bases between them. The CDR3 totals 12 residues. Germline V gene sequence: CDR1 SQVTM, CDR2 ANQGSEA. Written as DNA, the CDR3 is TGCAGCGTTGCGAGGAGTAACACTGAAGCTTTCTTT. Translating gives CSVARSNTEAFF.

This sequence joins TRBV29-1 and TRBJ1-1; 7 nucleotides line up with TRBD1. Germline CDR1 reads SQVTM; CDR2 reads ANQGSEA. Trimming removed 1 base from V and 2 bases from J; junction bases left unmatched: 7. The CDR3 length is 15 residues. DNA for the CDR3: TGCAGCGTTGAAGGGACAGGCCCCCAAAACACTGAAGCTTTCTTT. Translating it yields CSVEGTGPQNTEAFF.

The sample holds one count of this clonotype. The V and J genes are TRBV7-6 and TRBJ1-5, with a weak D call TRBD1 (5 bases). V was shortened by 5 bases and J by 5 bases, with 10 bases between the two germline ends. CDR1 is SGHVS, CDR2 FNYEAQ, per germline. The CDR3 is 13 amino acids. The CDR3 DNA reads TGTGCCAGCAGCCCCGACAGCTATCAGCCCCAGCATTTT. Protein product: CASSPDSYQPQHF.

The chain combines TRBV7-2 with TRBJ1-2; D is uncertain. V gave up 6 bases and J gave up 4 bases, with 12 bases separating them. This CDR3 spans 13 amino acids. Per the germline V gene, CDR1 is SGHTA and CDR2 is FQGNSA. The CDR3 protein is CASRLTTVYGYTF. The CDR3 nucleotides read TGTGCCAGCAGACTGACAACCGTCTATGGCTACACCTTC.

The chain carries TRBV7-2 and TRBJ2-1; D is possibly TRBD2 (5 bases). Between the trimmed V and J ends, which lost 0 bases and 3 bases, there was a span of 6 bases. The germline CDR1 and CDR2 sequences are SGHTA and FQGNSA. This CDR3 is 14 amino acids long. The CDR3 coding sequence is TGTGCCAGCAGCTTAGCGCGGGTCTACAATGAGCAGTTCTTC. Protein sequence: CASSLARVYNEQFF.

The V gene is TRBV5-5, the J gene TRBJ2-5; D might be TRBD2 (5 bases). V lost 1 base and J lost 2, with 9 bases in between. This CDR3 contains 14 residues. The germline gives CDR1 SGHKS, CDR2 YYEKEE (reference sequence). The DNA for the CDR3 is TGTGCCAGCAGCTTGATCCGGGGACAAGAGACCCAGTACTTC. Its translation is CASSLIRGQETQYF.